The clone carrying this TCR beta chain has just a few counts. Its antigen is not known. The source of the sample is a study of beta chain features in type 1 diabetes. Study-level points and caveats: Type 1 diabetes patients had moderately but significantly shorter TCRB CDR3s in all four CD4+ subsets. For TCRB rearrangement, an influence of HLA type remained unresolved here.

The V gene's germline CDR1 is GTSNPN and CDR2 SVGIG (reference sequence). Trimming at V came to 3 bases and at J to 2 bases, leaving 7 bases not matched to a gene. This CDR3 region has 15 residues. Investigators reverse transcribed all isolated RNA, so they sequenced expressed TCRB transcripts. Assay used: immunoSEQ multiplex PCR; TCRdb lists only in-frame clones, some missing. The table shows over 350,000 clones, with around 16% occurring only once. Material for sequencing was naive CD4+ T cells from blood. V is TRBV30 and J is TRBJ2-3, with 8 bases identical to TRBD2. This TCR was recovered from a woman aged 18 to 35 in good health. DNA for the CDR3: TGTGCCTGGAGGGAGAGCGGGAGAACCACAGATACGCAGTATTTT. Translating gives CAWRESGRTTDTQYF.